These T cell receptor beta chains were read from a single sample in a study of neoadjuvant anti-PD-1 for oral cavity cancer. Repertoires were generated with immunoSEQ multiplex PCR, while TCRdb's copy carries only in-frame clones and drops some. The repertoire holds around 17,000 clones, with around two thirds as singletons. The specimen was PBMCs, collected before nivolumab (anti-PD-1) treatment. These receptors were taken from a person between 40 and 85 years old with oral cavity squamous cell carcinoma. Each CDR3 is given with its conserved first and last residue. D genes are given only for firm matches. Only some rows state a clone size, as once, few, many or a class for expanded clones.

TRBV19	TRBJ1-1	few	TRBD1	CASRGTGGMNTEAFF	TGTGCCAGTAGGGGGACAGGGGGAATGAACACTGAAGCTTTCTTT
TRBV28	TRBJ1-5	few	.	CASSSPPQGGNQPQHF	TGTGCCAGCAGTTCCCCCCCCCAGGGAGGCAATCAGCCCCAGCATTTT
TRBV7-3	TRBJ2-2	.	.	CASSSTNTGELFF	TGTGCCAGCAGCTCCACGAACACCGGGGAGCTGTTTTTT
TRBV6-5	TRBJ1-4	.	.	CASSYSIGFNEKLFF	TGTGCCAGCAGTTACTCAATAGGCTTTAATGAAAAACTGTTTTTT
TRBV25-1	TRBJ1-2	.	TRBD1	CASRPGQGFNRYGYTF	TGTGCCAGCAGACCGGGACAGGGGTTTAATCGGTATGGCTACACCTTC
TRBV7-9	TRBJ2-7	.	TRBD2	CASSTSGMALEQYF	TGTGCCAGCTCGACTAGCGGGATGGCCCTCGAGCAGTACTTC
TRBV5-8	TRBJ1-3	.	.	CASSLAAASGNTIYF	TGTGCCAGCAGCTTGGCCGCCGCCTCTGGAAACACCATATATTTT
TRBV15	TRBJ2-2	few	.	CATSREVATGELFF	TGTGCCACCAGCAGAGAAGTCGCCACCGGGGAGCTGTTTTTT
TRBV28	TRBJ2-2	.	TRBD2	CASSLAGDPTGELFF	TGTGCCAGCAGTCTAGCGGGAGACCCCACCGGGGAGCTGTTTTTT
TRBV5-4	TRBJ2-5	.	TRBD2	CASSLGLAGTQETQYF	TGTGCCAGCAGCTTAGGTCTAGCGGGAACCCAAGAGACCCAGTACTTC
TRBV2	TRBJ2-2	.	TRBD2	CASSPRTSGNTGELFF	TGTGCCAGCAGCCCCAGGACTAGCGGAAACACCGGGGAGCTGTTTTTT
TRBV7-2	TRBJ2-1	few	.	CASSFRASNEQFF	TGTGCCAGCAGCTTTAGGGCTTCCAATGAGCAGTTCTTC
TRBV10-3	TRBJ1-1	.	TRBD1	CAISDRGSRTEAFF	TGTGCCATCAGTGACAGGGGGAGTAGAACTGAAGCTTTCTTT
TRBV15	TRBJ2-3	.	.	CATSSHLGDTQYF	TGTGCCACCAGCAGTCATTTAGGAGATACGCAGTATTTT
TRBV5-4	TRBJ2-7	.	TRBD2	CASSLQLSGRSNEQYF	TGTGCCAGCAGCTTGCAACTTAGCGGGAGATCAAACGAGCAGTACTTC
TRBV10-3	TRBJ2-2	.	.	CAISVGRVDTGELFF	TGTGCCATCAGTGTAGGCAGGGTCGACACCGGGGAGCTGTTTTTT
TRBV6-4	TRBJ2-1	.	.	CASSDGGESNEQFF	TGTGCCAGCAGTGACGGGGGCGAGTCGAATGAGCAGTTCTTC
TRBV6-8	TRBJ2-1	.	TRBD2	CASSYSGLAGHNEQFF	TGTGCCAGCAGTTACTCGGGGCTAGCGGGACACAATGAGCAGTTCTTC
TRBV11-2	TRBJ2-7	.	.	CASSFGVGVYEQYF	TGTGCCAGCAGCTTCGGTGTCGGCGTATACGAGCAGTACTTC
TRBV28	TRBJ2-7	.	.	CARPATSYEQYF	TGTGCCAGACCCGCAACCTCCTACGAGCAGTACTTC
TRBV5-1	TRBJ2-1	.	.	CASAQGQSDEQFF	TGCGCCAGTGCACAGGGACAATCGGATGAGCAGTTCTTC
TRBV7-6	TRBJ2-7	.	TRBD2	CASSPQAGVGEQYF	TGTGCCAGCAGCCCCCAAGCGGGAGTTGGTGAGCAGTACTTC
TRBV7-9	TRBJ2-3	.	TRBD1	CASSPEDGTGSPQYF	TGTGCCAGCAGCCCGGAAGACGGGACAGGGAGCCCGCAGTATTTT